Below are 13 T cell receptor beta chains sequenced from a single sample in a study of T-cell memory formation after mild COVID-19. From the 5' RACE reads, TCRdb called clonotypes with MiXCR, one entry per CDR3 protein. The sample lists 350,000 to 400,000 distinct CDR3 sequences; around 21% were seen once. The material sequenced was PBMCs or a T cell subset sorted from them (not recorded which). Source of these receptors: an adult woman who had mild COVID-19 (a few samples of this study predate the infection). Cell type and time point are not known.

This chain connects TRBV6-5 to TRBJ1-1, with TRBD1 as a possible D gene (6 bases). Trimming shortened V by 3 bases and J by 1 base, and 9 bases separated the two germline ends. Germline V gene lookup returns CDR1 MNHEY and CDR2 SVGAGI. The CDR3 sequence is 14 residues long. Here the CDR3 DNA reads TGTGCCAGCAGTTATGGGGGCCCGAACACTGAAGCTTTCTTT. It yields the protein CASSYGGPNTEAFF.

This clonotype was recorded many times. V gene TRBV7-3 combines with J gene TRBJ2-7; D remains ambiguous. The CDR3 consists of 13 residues. The V end was cut by 5 bases, the J end by 3 bases, with 11 bases between. From germline, CDR1 is SGHTA and CDR2 FQGTGA. The DNA of the CDR3 is TGTGCCAGCAGCCCGGGTCTAGTCTACGAGCAGTACTTC. Its protein product is CASSPGLVYEQYF.

This clonotype was seen only a few times. V usage is TRBV4-2 and J usage is TRBJ2-4; 9 bases are shared with TRBD1. CDR1 and CDR2 (germline): LGHNA, YNFKEQ. V lost 0 bases and J lost 2; bases outside the gene matches: 8. This CDR3 is 18 amino acids long. CDR3 region: CASSQDPGQGASKNIQYF. CDR3 bases: TGTGCCAGCAGCCAAGACCCGGGACAGGGCGCCTCCAAAAACATTCAGTACTTC.

V and J are TRBV7-9 and TRBJ2-5; D unclear. Trimming cost V 5 bases and J 2 bases, with 9 bases left between them. From germline, CDR1 is SEHNR and CDR2 FQNEAQ (reference sequence). This CDR3 is 13 amino acids long. The CDR3 spells CASSLLTQETQYF. DNA of the CDR3: TGTGCCAGCAGCCTACTCACGCAAGAGACCCAGTACTTC.

This clonotype was seen only a few times. The gene calls are TRBV27 and TRBJ2-3, with a weak D call TRBD2 (7 bases). With 3 bases removed from V and 2 bases from J, the gap between germline ends came to 9 bases. This CDR3 has 14 residues. Per germline, CDR1 MNHEY and CDR2 SMNVEV (reference sequence). The CDR3 nucleotides are TGTGCCAGCAGTTTTGGGGGGGCCACAGATACGCAGTATTTT. Residues: CASSFGGATDTQYF.

The chain recombines TRBV27 with TRBJ1-5; TRBD1 matches 10 bases. J lost 6 bases, V lost 4 bases, and 3 bases had no gene match. The length of the CDR3 is 14 residues. In germline, CDR1 is MNHEY, CDR2 SMNVEV (reference sequence). For the CDR3, the DNA is TGTGCCAGCAGTTCGGGACAGGGGATTCAGCCCCAGCATTTT. Translation gives CASSSGQGIQPQHF.

This clonotype was observed a few times. The chain links TRBV4-2 to TRBJ2-1, with 11 bases identical to TRBD2. With V trimmed by 4 bases and J by 10 bases, 12 bases remained unmatched. The CDR3 has 16 amino acids. Germline V gene sequence: CDR1 LGHNA, CDR2 YNFKEQ. This chain's CDR3 is CASSPPNSGRVREQFF. Written as DNA, the CDR3 is TGTGCCAGCAGCCCCCCTAATAGCGGGAGGGTAAGGGAGCAGTTCTTC.

CDR3 residues: CASSAGQGSVLFF. The CDR3 DNA is TGTGCCAGCTCGGCGGGACAGGGAAGCGTGCTGTTTTTT. The J gene is TRBJ2-2, the V gene TRBV18; 9 bases are a match to TRBD1. The CDR3 runs to 13 residues. V lost 6 bases and J lost 13; bases outside the gene matches: 9. In germline, CDR1 is KGHSH, CDR2 LQKENI.

The chain combines TRBV30 with TRBJ1-2; perhaps TRBD1 as D (6 bases). There are 14 residues in the CDR3. CDR1 and CDR2 from the germline V gene are GTSNPN and SVGIG (reference sequence). Trimming took off 3 bases at V and 3 bases at J, with 14 bases between the two ends. The CDR3 nucleotides read TGTGCCTGGAGGCTGGTGGACAGAGACTATGGCTACACCTTC. Protein product: CAWRLVDRDYGYTF.

CDR3 nucleotides: TGTGCCAGCAGCTTAGCCGGGACACTGAGTAATTCACCCCTCCACTTT. This encodes CASSLAGTLSNSPLHF. The chain uses TRBV7-4 and TRBJ1-6; D may be TRBD1 (6 bases). V was trimmed by 0 bases and J by 6 bases, leaving 12 bases between them. The CDR3 has 16 amino acids. CDR1 is SGHVT, CDR2 SQSDAQ, per germline.

The J gene is TRBJ2-2, the V gene TRBV5-4; D unclear. The length of the CDR3 is 16 residues. V lost 0 bases and J lost 3, with 12 bases in between. CDR1 and CDR2 (germline): SGHNT, YYREEE (reference sequence). CDR3 in amino acids: CASSLGIITHTGELFF. The CDR3 coding sequence is TGTGCCAGCAGCTTGGGGATTATTACTCACACCGGGGAGCTGTTTTTT.

The table lists this clonotype with a few counts. V and J are TRBV20-1 and TRBJ1-6, with D possibly TRBD1 on 6 matching bases. The CDR3 runs 16 residues. Germline-derived CDR1 and CDR2 are DFQATT and SNEGSKA (reference sequence). Trimming removed 0 bases from V and 8 bases from J, with 17 bases in between. CDR3 DNA sequence: TGCAGTGCTAGAGAGCTAAGGGGACACGTAGATTCACCCCTCCACTTT. It specifies CSARELRGHVDSPLHF.

V is TRBV6-5 and J is TRBJ2-7; TRBD1 aligns across 12 bases. Trimming cost V 6 bases and J 0 bases; bases outside gene matches: 9. This CDR3 region has 17 residues. Per germline, CDR1 MNHEY and CDR2 SVGAGI. CDR3 region: CASSRGQGAALSYEQYF. The CDR3 DNA follows: TGTGCCAGCAGCCGGGGACAGGGGGCCGCCCTCTCCTACGAGCAGTACTTC.